The clone carrying this TCR beta chain was seen repeatedly, ten times or more. Its specificity is not known. These data originate in a study of T cell repertoires in cytomegalovirus infection. Study findings and constraints: People with CMV and the relevant HLA were identified by cumulative public TCR beta family frequency. The response measured ex vivo was dominated by TCR beta clonotypes (HLA-C-restricted and CMV-specific).

TCRdb reprocessed the reads with MiXCR, giving one entry per CDR3 protein. The table lists about 260,000 distinct CDR3 sequences, approximately 14% of them singletons. J was trimmed by 7 bases and V by 6 bases; bases with no gene match: 13. The CDR3 extends over 15 amino acids. This clonotype originated in a human donor in good health (CMV status not recorded). Some clones in this sample may be carry-over from other donors' samples. The chain carries TRBV12-3 or TRBV12-4 and TRBJ1-2, with 8 bases that match TRBD1. The specimen was PBMCs. The CDR3 region has the DNA TGTGCCAGCAGCCCGACAGGACGGACAGGGTCTGGCTACACCTTC. Amino acids: CASSPTGRTGSGYTF.